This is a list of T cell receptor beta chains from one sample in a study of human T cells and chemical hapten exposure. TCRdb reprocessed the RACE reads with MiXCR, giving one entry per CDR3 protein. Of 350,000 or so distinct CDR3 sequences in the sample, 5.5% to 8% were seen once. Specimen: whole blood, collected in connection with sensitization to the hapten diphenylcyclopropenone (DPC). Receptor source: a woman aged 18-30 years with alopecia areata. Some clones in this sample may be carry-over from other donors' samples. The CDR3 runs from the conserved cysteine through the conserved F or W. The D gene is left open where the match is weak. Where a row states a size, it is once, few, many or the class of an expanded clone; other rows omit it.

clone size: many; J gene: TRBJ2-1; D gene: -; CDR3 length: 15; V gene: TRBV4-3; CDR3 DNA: TGCGCCAGCAGCCAAGATGCGGAAGCATACAATGAGCAGTTCTTC; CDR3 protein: CASSQDAEAYNEQFF
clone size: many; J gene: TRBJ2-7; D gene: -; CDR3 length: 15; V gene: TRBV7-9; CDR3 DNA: TGTGCCAGCAGCTTATCCCGGGACCCGCGTGACGAGCAGTACTTC; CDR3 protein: CASSLSRDPRDEQYF
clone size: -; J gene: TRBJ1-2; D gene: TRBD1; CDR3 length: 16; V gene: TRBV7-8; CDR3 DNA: TGTGCCAGCACTTTGGGACAGGGGAGGGGGAACTATGGCTACACCTTC; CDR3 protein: CASTLGQGRGNYGYTF
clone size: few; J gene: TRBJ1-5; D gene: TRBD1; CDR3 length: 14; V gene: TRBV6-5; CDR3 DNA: TGTGCCAGCAGTGCCGCGGGACAGGGCCAGCCCCAGCATTTT; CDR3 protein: CASSAAGQGQPQHF
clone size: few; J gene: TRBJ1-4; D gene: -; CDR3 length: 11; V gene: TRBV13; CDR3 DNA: TGTGCCAGCAGCGGTAGTGGAAAACTGTTTTTT; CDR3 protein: CASSGSGKLFF
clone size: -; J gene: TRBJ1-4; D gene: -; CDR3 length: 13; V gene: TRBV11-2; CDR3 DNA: TGTGCCAGCAGACCTACAACTAATGAAAAACTGTTTTTT; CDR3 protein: CASRPTTNEKLFF
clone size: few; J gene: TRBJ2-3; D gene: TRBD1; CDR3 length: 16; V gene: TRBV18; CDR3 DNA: TGTGCCAGCTCCCCGAACCGGGACAGGGCCATGGATACGCAGTATTTT; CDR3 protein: CASSPNRDRAMDTQYF
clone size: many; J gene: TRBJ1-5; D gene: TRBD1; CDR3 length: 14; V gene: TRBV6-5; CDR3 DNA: TGTGCCAGCAGTCCAGGGGGGAGGAATCAGCCCCAGCATTTT; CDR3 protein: CASSPGGRNQPQHF
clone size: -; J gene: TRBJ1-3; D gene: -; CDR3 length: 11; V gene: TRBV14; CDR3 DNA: TGTGCCAGCAGATCCGGAAACACCATATATTTT; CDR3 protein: CASRSGNTIYF
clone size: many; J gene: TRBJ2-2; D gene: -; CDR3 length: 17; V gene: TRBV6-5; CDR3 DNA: TGTGCCAGCAGTTACGGGTTTCGCCCGTACGACACCGGGGAGCTGTTTTTT; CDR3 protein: CASSYGFRPYDTGELFF
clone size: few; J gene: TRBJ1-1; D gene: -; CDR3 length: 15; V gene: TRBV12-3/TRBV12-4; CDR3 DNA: TGTGCCAGCGCGTCGCTATCCGGGGAAGTCACTGAAGCTTTCTTT; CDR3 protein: CASASLSGEVTEAFF
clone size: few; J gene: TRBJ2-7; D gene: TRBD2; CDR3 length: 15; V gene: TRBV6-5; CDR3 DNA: TGTGCCAGCAGTCTTAGCGGGGGGCAAATGTACGAGCAGTACTTC; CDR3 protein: CASSLSGGQMYEQYF
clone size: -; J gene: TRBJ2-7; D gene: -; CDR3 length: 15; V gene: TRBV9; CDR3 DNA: TGTGCCAGCAGCGAGTGGGGGCGGTCAGATCACGAGCAGTACTTC; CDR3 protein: CASSEWGRSDHEQYF
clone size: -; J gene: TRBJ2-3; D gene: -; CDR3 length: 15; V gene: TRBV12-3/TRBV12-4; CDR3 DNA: TGTGCCAGCAGTCCCCCCGGGTCCGTCGCAGATACGCAGTATTTT; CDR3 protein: CASSPPGSVADTQYF
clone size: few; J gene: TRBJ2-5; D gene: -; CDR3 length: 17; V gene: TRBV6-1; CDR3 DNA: TGTGCCAGTCAGAGATTGTTCTCCGGGACGGCACAAGAGACCCAGTACTTC; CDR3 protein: CASQRLFSGTAQETQYF
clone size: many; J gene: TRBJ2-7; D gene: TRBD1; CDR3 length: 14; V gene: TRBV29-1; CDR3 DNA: TGCAGCGTAGAGACAGGGAAGACCGCCTACGAGCAGTACTTC; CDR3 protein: CSVETGKTAYEQYF
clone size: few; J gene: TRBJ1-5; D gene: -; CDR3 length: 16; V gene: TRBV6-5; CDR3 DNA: TGTGCCAGCAGTTTGGTAGGCTGGTCGAGCAATCAGCCCCAGCATTTT; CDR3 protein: CASSLVGWSSNQPQHF
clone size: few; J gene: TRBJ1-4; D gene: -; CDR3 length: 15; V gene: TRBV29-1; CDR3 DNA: TGCAGCGTTGAAGGAACAGTCGGGGCAGGGGAAAAACTGTTTTTT; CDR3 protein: CSVEGTVGAGEKLFF
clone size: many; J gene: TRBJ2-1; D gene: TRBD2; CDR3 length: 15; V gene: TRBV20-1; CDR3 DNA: TGCAGTGCCAGAAGGCTAGCGGGCGCCTACAATGAGCAGTTCTTC; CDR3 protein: CSARRLAGAYNEQFF
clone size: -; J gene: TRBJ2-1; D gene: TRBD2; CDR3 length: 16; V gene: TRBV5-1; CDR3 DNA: TGCGCCAGCAACCGCCTTAATAGCGGGGGCTACAATGAGCAGTTCTTC; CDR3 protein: CASNRLNSGGYNEQFF
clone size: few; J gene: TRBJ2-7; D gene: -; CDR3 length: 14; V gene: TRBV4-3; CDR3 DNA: TGCGCCAGCAGCCAAGGTCTTATGGATTACGAGCAGTACTTC; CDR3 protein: CASSQGLMDYEQYF
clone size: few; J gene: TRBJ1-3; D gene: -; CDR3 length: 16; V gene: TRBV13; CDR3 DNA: TGTGCCAGCAGCTCGCGCTCAGGGGTCTCTGGAAACACCATATATTTT; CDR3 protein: CASSSRSGVSGNTIYF
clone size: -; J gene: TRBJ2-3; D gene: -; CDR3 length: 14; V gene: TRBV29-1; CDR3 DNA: TGCAGCCTTGGTGGCGGGGCTCTCACAGATACGCAGTATTTT; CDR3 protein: CSLGGGALTDTQYF
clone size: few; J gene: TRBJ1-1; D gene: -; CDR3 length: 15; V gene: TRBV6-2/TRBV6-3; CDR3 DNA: TGTGCCAGCAGCCAAAAGACAGGAATGAACACTGAAGCTTTCTTT; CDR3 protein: CASSQKTGMNTEAFF
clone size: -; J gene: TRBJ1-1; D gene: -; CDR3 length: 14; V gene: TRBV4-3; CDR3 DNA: TGCGCCAGCAGCCAAGTAACCGGGCCGACTGAAGCTTTCTTT; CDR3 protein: CASSQVTGPTEAFF
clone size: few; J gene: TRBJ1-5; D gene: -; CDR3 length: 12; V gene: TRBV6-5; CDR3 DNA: TGTGCCAGCAGCCGGGGTAGTGGCCCCCAGCATTTT; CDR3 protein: CASSRGSGPQHF
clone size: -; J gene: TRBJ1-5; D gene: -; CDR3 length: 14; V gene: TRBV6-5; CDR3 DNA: TGTGCCAGCAGTGAACAGGGATTTGTTCAGCCCCAGCATTTT; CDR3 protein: CASSEQGFVQPQHF
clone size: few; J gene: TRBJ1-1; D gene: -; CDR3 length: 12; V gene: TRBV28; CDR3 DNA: TGTGCCAGCAGTTTACGGGCCACTGAAGCTTTCTTT; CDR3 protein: CASSLRATEAFF
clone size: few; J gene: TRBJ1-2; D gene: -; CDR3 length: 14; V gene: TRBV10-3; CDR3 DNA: TGTGCCATCAGTACATCCCATGGGGGGGACGGCTACACCTTC; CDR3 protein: CAISTSHGGDGYTF
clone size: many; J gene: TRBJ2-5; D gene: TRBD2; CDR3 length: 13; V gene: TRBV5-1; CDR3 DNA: TGCGCCAGTCGAGCGGGGGGGCAAGAGACCCAGTACTTC; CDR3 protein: CASRAGGQETQYF
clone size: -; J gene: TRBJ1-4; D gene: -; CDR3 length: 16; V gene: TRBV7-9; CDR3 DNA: TGTGCCAGCACCAAGTTAAACAGGCTTTCTAATGAAAAACTGTTTTTT; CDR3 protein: CASTKLNRLSNEKLFF
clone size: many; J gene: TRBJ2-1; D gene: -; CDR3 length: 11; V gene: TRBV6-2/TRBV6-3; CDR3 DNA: TGTGCCAGCAGTGACAACAATGAGCAGTTCTTC; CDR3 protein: CASSDNNEQFF
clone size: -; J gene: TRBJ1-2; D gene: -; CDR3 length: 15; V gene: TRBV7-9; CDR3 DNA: TGTGCCAGCAGCTTATTGGCGCAGGGAAACTATGGCTACACCTTC; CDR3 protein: CASSLLAQGNYGYTF
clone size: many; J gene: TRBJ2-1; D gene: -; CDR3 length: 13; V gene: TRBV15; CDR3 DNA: TGTGCCACAAGCATTGACAGTCACAATGAGCAGTTCTTC; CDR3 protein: CATSIDSHNEQFF
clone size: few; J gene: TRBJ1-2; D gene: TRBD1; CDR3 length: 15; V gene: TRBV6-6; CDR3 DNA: TGTGCCAGCAGTTACTCGACGGGACAGGGAAATGGCTACACCTTC; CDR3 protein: CASSYSTGQGNGYTF
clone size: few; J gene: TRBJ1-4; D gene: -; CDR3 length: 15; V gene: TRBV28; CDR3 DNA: TGTGCCAGCAGTCCCCCCGGACGGGGCGGTGAAAAACTGTTTTTT; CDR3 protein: CASSPPGRGGEKLFF
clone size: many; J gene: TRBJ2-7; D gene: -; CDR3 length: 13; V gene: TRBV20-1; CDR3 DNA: TGCAGTGCTAGCTCCCCACCCTACTACGAGCAGTACTTC; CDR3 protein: CSASSPPYYEQYF
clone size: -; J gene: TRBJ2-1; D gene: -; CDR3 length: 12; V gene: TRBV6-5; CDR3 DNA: TGTGCCAGCAGTTACTCGAAAGGCGAGCAGTTCTTC; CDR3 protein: CASSYSKGEQFF
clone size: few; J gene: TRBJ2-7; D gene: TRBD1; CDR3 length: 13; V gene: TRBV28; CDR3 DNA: TGTGCCAGCAGATACACAGGGGCCTCCGAGCAGTACTTC; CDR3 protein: CASRYTGASEQYF
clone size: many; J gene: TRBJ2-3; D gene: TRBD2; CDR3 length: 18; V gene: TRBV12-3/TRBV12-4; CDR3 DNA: TGTGCCAGCAGTTTCGGACTAGCGGGGGGGAGCAGCACAGATACGCAGTATTTT; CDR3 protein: CASSFGLAGGSSTDTQYF
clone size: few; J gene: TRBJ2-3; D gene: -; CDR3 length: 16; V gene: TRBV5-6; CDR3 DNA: TGTGCCAGCAGCTTAGAATCGGTAGGGTCGGACGATACGCAGTATTTT; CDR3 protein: CASSLESVGSDDTQYF
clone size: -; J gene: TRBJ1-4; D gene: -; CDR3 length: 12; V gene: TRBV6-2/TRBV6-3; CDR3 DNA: TGTGCCAACACGTGGGGGAATGAAAAACTGTTTTTT; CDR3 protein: CANTWGNEKLFF
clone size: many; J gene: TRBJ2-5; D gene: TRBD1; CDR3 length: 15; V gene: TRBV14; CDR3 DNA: TGTGCCAGCAGCCTACACGGGACAGGAAAAGAGACCCAGTACTTC; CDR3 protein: CASSLHGTGKETQYF
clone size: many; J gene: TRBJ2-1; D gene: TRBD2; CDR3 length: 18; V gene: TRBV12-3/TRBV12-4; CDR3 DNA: TGTGCCAGCACCCTCATTACTAGCGGGGGTGCAGTGGGCGATGAGCAGTTCTTC; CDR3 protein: CASTLITSGGAVGDEQFF
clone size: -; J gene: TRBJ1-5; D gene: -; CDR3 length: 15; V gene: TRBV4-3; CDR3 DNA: TGCGCCAGCAGCCAAGATAGAAGGGGGAGACAGCCCCAGCATTTT; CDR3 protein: CASSQDRRGRQPQHF
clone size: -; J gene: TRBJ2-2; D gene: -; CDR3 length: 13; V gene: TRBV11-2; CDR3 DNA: TGTGCCAGCAGCTTATGGGGCGGCGGGGAGCTGTTTTTT; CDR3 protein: CASSLWGGGELFF
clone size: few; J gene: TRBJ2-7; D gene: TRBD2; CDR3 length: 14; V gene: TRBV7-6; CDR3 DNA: TGTGCCAGCAGCCAACTAGCGGGGGCCATCGAGCAGTACTTC; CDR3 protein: CASSQLAGAIEQYF
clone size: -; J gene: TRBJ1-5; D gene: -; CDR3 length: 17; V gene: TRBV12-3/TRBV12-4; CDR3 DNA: TGTGCCAGCAGCCCCTATGTGGGGGGGGGCCTTAATCAGCCCCAGCATTTT; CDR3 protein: CASSPYVGGGLNQPQHF
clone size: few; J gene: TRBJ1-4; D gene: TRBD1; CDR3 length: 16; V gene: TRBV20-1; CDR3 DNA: TGCAGTGCTAGGCCAGACAGGGTTACACCTAATGAAAAACTGTTTTTT; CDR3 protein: CSARPDRVTPNEKLFF
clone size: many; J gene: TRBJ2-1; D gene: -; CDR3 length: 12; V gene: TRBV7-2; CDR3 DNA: TGTGCCAGCAGCTCCTTTAACAATGAGCAGTTCTTC; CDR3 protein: CASSSFNNEQFF
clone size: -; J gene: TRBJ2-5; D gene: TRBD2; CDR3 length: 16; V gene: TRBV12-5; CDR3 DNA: TGTGCTAGTGGTTTGGTGGTCCAGAGCGGGGGAGAGACCCAGTACTTC; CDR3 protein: CASGLVVQSGGETQYF
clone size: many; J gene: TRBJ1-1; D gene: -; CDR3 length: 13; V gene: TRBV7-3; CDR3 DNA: TGTGCCAGCAGCGCAGACAGGAACACTGAAGCTTTCTTT; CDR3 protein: CASSADRNTEAFF
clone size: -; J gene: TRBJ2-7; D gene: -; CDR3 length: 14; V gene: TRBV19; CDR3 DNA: TGTGCCAGTAGTATTCTGGGAGGCCCCTACGAGCAGTACTTC; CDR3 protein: CASSILGGPYEQYF
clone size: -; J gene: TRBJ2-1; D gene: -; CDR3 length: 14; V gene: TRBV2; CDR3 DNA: TGTGCCAGCAGTGAAGCACGGGGGCCGACGATCCAGTTCTTC; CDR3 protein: CASSEARGPTIQFF
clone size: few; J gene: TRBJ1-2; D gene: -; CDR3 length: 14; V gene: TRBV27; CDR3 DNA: TGTGCCAGCAGCCACCCCGGGCCCCCCTATGGCTACACCTTC; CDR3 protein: CASSHPGPPYGYTF
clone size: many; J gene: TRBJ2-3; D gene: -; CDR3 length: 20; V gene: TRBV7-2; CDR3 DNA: TGTGCCAGCAGCCTAACAATTTTATCCGGACGAGCCTTAGATTCAGATACGCAGTATTTT; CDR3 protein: CASSLTILSGRALDSDTQYF
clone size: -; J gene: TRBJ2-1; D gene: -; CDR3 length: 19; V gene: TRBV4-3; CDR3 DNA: TGCGCCAGCAGCCAAGTACGCTCCGGGGCCGCCATCAACTACAATGAGCAGTTCTTC; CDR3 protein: CASSQVRSGAAINYNEQFF
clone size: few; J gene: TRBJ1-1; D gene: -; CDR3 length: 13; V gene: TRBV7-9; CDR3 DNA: TGTGCCAGCAGCTTTCCGGGCCGAAAGTCAGCTTTCTTT; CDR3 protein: CASSFPGRKSAFF
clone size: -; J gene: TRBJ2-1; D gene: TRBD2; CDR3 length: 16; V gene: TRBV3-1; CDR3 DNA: TGTGCCAGCAGCCCTACCACTAGCGGGGGGCGGCGTGAGCAGTTCTTC; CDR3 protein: CASSPTTSGGRREQFF
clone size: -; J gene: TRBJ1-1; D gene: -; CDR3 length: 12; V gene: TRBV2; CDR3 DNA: TGTGCCAGCGTTAGGGATCACACTGAAGCTTTCTTT; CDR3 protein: CASVRDHTEAFF